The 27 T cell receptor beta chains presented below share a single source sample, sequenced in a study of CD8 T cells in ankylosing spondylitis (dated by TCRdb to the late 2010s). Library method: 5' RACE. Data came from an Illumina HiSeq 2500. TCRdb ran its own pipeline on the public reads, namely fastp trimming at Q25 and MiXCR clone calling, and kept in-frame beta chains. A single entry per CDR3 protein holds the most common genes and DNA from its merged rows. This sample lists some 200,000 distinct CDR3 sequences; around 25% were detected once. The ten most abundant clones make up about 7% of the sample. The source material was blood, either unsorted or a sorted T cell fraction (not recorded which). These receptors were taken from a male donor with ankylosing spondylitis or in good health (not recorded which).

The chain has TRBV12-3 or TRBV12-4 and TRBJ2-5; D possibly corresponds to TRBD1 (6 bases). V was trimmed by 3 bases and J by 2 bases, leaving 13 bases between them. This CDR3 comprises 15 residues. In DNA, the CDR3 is TGTGCCAGCAGTTTGGGGGACATATTTCAAGAGACCCAGTACTTC. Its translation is CASSLGDIFQETQYF.

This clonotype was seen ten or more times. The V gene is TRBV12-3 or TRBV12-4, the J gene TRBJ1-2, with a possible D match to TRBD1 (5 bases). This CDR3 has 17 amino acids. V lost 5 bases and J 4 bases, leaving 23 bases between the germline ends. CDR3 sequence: CASSPRQGVVLSYGYTF. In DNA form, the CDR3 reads TGTGCCAGCAGTCCCCGCCAGGGCGTTGTTTTGAGCTATGGCTACACCTTC.

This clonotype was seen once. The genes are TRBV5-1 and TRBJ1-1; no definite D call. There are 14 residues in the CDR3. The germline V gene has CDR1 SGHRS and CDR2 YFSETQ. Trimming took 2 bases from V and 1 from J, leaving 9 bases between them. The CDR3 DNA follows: TGCGCCAGCAGCTTCGAAGAGGGGAACACTGAAGCTTTCTTT. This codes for CASSFEEGNTEAFF.

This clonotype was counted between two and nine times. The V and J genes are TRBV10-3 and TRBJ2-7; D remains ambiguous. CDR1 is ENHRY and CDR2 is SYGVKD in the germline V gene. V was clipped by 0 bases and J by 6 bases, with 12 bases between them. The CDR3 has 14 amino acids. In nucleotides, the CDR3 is TGTGCCATCAGTGAGTCGGGCAGGAACGGCGAGCAGTACTTC. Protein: CAISESGRNGEQYF.

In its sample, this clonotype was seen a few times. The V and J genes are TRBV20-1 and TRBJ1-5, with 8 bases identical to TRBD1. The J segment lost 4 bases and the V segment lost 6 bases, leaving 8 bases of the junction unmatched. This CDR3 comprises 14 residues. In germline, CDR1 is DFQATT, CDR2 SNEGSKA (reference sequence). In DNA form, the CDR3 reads TGCAGTGCCATCCGGACAGGGAAAAATCAGCCCCAGCATTTT. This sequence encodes CSAIRTGKNQPQHF.

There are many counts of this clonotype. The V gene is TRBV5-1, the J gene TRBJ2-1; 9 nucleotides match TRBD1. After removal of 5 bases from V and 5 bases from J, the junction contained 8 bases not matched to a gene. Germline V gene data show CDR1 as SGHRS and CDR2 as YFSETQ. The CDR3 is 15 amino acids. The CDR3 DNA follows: TGCGCCAGCAGGCATACAGGGGGCGAGAACAATGAGCAGTTCTTC. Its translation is CASRHTGGENNEQFF. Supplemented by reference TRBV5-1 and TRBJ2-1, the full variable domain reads KAGVTQTPRYLIKTRGQQVTLSCSPISGHRSVSWYQQTPGQGLQFLFEYFSETQRNKGNFPGRFSGRQFSNSRSEMNVSTLELGDSALYLCASRHTGGENNEQFFGPGTRLTVL.

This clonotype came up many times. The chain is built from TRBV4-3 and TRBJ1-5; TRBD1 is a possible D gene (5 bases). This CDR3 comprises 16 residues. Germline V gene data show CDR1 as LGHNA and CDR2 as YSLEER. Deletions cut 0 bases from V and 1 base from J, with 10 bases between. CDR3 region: CASSQDSGASNQPQHF. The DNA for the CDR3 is TGCGCCAGCAGCCAAGACTCCGGGGCAAGCAATCAGCCCCAGCATTTT.

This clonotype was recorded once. The CDR3, as DNA: TGCGCCAGCAGCCGACGGACAGCCTCGAACACCGGGGAGCTGTTTTTT. This translates into CASSRRTASNTGELFF. The J gene is TRBJ2-2, the V gene TRBV5-1; tentatively, D is TRBD1 (6 bases). Germline V CDR1 and CDR2: SGHRS, YFSETQ. This CDR3 is 16 amino acids long. V was clipped by 4 bases and J by 0 bases, with 13 bases between them.

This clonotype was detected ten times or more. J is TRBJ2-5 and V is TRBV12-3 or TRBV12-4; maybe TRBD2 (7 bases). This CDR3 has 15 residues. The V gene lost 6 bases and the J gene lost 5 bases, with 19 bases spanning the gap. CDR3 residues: CASSPGGGGGETQYF. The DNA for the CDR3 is TGTGCCAGCAGCCCCGGAGGGGGGGGCGGGGAGACCCAGTACTTC.

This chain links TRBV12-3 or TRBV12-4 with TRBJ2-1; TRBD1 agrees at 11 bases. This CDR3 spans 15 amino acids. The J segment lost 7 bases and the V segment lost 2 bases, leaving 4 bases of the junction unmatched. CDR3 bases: TGTGCCAGCAGTTTATGGACAGGGGGCCCGAATGAGCAGTTCTTC. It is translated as CASSLWTGGPNEQFF.

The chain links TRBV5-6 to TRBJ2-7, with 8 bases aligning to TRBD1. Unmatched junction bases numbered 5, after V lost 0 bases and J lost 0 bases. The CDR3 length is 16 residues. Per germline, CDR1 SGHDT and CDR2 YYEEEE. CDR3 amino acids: CASSLAPGQGSYEQYF. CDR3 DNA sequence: TGTGCCAGCAGCTTGGCCCCCGGACAGGGCTCCTACGAGCAGTACTTC.

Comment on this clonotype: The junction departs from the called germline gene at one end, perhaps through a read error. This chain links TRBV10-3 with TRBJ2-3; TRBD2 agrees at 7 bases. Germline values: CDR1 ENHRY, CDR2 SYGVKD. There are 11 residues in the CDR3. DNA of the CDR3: TGTGCCATCAGTGTAGGCGGGAGAGTGCATTTT. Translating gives CAISVGGRVHF.

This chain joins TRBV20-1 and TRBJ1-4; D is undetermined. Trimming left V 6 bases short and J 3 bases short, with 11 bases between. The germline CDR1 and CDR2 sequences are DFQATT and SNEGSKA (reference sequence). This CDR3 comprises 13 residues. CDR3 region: CSAPEVPNEKLFF. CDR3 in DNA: TGCAGTGCCCCGGAAGTGCCTAATGAAAAACTGTTTTTT.

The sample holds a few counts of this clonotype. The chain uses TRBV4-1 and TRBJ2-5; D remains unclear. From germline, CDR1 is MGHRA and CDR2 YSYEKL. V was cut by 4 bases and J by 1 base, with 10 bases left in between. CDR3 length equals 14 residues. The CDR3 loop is CASSLLGVQETQYF. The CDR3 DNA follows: TGCGCCAGCAGCCTATTGGGCGTCCAAGAGACCCAGTACTTC.

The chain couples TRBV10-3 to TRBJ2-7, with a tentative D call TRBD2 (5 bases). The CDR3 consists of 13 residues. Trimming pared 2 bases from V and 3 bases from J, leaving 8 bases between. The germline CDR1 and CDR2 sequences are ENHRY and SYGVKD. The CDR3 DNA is TGTGCCATCAGTGAGAGGACTGGCTACGAGCAGTACTTC. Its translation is CAISERTGYEQYF.

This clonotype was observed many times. CDR3 residues: CASSLVTGAGELFF. DNA of the CDR3: TGTGCCAGCAGCTTAGTTACTGGGGCCGGGGAGCTGTTTTTT. The chain combines TRBV7-2 with TRBJ2-2; D is unresolved. Germline CDR1 SGHTA, CDR2 FQGNSA. The CDR3 length is 14 residues. Deletions cut 1 base from V and 6 bases from J, with 9 bases between.

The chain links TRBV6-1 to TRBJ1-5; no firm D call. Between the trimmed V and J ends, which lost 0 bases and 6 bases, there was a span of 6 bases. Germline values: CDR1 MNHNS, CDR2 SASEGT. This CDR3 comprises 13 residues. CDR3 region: CASSEAASQPQHF. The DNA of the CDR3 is TGTGCCAGCAGTGAAGCGGCTAGTCAGCCCCAGCATTTT.

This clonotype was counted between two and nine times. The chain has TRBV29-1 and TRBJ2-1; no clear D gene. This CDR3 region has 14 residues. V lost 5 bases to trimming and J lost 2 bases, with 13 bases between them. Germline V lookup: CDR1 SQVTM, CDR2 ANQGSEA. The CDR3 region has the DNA TGCAGCGTTTTATCCCCGCTAACCTACAATGAGCAGTTCTTC. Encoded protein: CSVLSPLTYNEQFF.

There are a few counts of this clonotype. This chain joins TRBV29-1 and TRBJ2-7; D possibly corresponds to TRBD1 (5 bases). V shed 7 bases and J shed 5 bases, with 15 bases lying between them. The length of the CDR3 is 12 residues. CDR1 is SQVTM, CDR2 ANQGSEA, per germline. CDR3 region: CSGGPGLHEQYF. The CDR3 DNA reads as TGCAGCGGCGGCCCAGGGTTGCACGAGCAGTACTTC.

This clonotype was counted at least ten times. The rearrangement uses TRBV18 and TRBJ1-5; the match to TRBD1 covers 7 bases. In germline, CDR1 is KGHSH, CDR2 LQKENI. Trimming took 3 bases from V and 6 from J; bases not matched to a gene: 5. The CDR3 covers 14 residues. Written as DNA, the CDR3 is TGTGCCAGCTCACCGACAGGGCAGGCTCAGCCCCAGCATTTT. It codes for CASSPTGQAQPQHF.

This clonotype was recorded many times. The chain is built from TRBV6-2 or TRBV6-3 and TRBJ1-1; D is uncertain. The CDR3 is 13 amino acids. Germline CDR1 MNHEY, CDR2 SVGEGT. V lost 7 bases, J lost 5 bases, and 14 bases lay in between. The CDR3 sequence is CASTQRSGTEAFF. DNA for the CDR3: TGTGCCAGCACCCAGAGGTCCGGGACTGAAGCTTTCTTT.

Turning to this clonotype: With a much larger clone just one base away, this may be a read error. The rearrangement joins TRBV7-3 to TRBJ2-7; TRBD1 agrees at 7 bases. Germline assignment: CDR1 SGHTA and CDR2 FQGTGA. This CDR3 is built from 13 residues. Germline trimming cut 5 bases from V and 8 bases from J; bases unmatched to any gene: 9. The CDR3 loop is CASSPDRLGKQYF. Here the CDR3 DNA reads TGTGCCAGCAGCCCGGACAGGTTGGGAAAGCAGTACTTC.

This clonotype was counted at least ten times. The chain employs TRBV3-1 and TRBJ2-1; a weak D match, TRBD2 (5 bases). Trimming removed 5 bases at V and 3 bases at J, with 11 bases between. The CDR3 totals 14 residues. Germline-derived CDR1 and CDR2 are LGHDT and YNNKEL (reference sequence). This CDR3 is CASSGSGDYNEQFF. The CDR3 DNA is TGTGCCAGCAGCGGCAGCGGAGACTACAATGAGCAGTTCTTC.

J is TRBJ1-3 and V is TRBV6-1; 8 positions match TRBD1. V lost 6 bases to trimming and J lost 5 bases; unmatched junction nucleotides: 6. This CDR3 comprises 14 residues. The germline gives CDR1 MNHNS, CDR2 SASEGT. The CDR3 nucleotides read TGTGCCAGCAGACCCGACAGGGGACGAAACACCATATATTTT. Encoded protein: CASRPDRGRNTIYF.

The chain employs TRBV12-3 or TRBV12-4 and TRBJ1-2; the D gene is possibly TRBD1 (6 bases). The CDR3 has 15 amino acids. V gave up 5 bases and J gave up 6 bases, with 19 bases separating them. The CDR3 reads CASSRRGGATDGYTF. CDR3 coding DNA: TGTGCCAGCAGTCGCCGTGGGGGGGCTACGGATGGCTACACCTTC.

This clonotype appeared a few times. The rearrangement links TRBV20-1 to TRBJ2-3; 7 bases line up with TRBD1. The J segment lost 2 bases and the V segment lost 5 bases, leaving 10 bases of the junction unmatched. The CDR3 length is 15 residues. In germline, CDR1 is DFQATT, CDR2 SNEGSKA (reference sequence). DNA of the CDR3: TGCAGTGCTCCAATCGGACAGGCCTCCACAGATACGCAGTATTTT. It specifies CSAPIGQASTDTQYF.

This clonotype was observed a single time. The CDR3 loop reads CSARNLGLAGPPDTQYF. CDR3 bases: TGCAGTGCTAGAAACCTCGGACTAGCGGGACCTCCAGATACGCAGTATTTT. The V and J genes are TRBV20-1 and TRBJ2-3; the match to TRBD2 covers 12 bases. The CDR3 runs to 17 residues. The V gene end was trimmed by 2 bases and the J gene end by 4 bases; junction bases not matched to a gene: 10. CDR1 and CDR2 from the germline V gene are DFQATT and SNEGSKA (reference sequence).